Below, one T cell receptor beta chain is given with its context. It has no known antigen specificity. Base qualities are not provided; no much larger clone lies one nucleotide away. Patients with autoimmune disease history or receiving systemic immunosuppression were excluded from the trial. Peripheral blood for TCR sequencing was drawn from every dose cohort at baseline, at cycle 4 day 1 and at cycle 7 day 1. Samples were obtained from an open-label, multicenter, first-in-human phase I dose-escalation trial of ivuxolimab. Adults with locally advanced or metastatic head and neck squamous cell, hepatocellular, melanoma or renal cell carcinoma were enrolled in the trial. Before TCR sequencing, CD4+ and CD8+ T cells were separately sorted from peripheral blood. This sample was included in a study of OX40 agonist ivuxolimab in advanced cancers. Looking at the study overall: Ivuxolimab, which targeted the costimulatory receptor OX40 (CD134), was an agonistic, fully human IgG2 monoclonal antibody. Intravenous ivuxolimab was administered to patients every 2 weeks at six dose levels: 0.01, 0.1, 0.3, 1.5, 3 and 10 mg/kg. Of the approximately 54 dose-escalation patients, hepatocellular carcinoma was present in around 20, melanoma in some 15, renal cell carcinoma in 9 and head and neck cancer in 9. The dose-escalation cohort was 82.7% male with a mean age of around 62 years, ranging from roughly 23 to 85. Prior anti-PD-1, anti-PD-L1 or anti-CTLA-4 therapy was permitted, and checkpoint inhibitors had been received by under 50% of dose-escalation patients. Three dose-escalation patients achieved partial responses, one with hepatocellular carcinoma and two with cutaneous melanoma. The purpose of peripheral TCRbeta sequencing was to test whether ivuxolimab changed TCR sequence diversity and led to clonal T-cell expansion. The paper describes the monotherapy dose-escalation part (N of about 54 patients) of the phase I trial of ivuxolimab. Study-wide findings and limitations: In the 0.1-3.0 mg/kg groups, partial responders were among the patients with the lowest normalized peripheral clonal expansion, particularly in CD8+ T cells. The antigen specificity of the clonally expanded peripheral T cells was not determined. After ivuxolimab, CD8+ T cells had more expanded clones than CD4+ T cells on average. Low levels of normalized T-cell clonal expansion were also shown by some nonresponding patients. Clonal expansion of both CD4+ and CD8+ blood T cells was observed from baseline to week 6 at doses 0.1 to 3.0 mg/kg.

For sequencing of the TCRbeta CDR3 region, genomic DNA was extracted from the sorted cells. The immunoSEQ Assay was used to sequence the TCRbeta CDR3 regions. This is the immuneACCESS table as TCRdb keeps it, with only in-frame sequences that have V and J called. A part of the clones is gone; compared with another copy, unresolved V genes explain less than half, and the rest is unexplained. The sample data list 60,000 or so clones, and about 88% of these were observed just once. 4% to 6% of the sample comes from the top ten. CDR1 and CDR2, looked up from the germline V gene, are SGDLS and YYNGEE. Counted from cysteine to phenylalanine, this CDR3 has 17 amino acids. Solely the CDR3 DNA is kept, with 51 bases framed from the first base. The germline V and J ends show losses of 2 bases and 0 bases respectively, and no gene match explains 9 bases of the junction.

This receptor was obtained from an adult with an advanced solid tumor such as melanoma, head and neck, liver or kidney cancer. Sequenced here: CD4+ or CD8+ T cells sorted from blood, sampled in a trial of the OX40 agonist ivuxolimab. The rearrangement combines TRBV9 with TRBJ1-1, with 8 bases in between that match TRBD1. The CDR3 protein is CASSVNPNRGMNTEAFF. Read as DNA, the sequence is TGTGCCAGCAGCGTGAACCCCAACAGGGGGATGAACACTGAAGCTTTCTTT.